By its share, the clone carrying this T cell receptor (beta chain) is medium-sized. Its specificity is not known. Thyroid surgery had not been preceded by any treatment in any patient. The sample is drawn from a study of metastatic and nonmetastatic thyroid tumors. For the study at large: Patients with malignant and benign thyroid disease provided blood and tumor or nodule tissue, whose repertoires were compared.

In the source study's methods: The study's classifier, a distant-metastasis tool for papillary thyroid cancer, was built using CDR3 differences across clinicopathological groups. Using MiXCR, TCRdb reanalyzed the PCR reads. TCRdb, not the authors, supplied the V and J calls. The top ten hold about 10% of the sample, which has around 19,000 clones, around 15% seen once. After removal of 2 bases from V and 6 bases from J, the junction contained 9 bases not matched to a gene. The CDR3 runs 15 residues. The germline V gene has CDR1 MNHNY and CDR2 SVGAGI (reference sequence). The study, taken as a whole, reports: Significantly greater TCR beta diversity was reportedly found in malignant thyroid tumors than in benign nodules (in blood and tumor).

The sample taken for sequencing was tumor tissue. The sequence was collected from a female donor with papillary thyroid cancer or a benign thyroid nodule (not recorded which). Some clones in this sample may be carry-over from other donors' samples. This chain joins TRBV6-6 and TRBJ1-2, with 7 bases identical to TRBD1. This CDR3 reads CASSYGAGGADGYTF. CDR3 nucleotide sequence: TGTGCCAGCAGTTACGGGGCAGGGGGGGCTGATGGCTACACCTTC.